The clone carrying this TCR beta chain was seen only a few times. The treatment: randomized to nivolumab then ipilimumab (arm A) or the reverse (arm B). DNA-damaging chemotherapy had not been given to any patient beforehand. PBMC sorting kept live CD3+CD8+ cells without CD19 or CD56. The data are from a study of sequential checkpoint blockade in melanoma. Study-wide context: Each arm's sequence ended with maintenance nivolumab.

Unmatched junction bases numbered 13, after V lost 6 bases and J lost 7 bases. CDR1 and CDR2 from the germline V gene are LNHDA and SQIVND (reference sequence). The CDR3 is 17 residues long. The table came from immunoSEQ multiplex PCR; TCRdb's copy has only in-frame clones and leaves some out. The sample holds just under 20,000 clones, around 72% seen once. The sequencing here drew on CD8+ T cells sorted from blood (inferred from file names), taken from a patient given nivolumab and ipilimumab in sequence. The V and J genes are TRBV19 and TRBJ1-6, with 9 bases that match TRBD1. This receptor was identified in a human donor with melanoma. Here the CDR3 DNA reads TGTGCCAGTAGGGTAGGGACAGGGATATTGCAGAATTCACCCCTCCACTTT. Translating it yields CASRVGTGILQNSPLHF. The entire variable domain, with the rest obtained from reference TRBV19 and TRBJ1-6, is as follows: DGGITQSPKYLFRKEGQNVTLSCEQNLNHDAMYWYRQDPGQGLRLIYYSQIVNDFQKGDIAEGYSVSREKKESFPLTVTSAQKNPTAFYLCASRVGTGILQNSPLHFGNGTRLTVT.